What follows are 11 T cell receptor beta chains derived from one specimen sequenced in a study of early T cells in non-severe SARS-CoV-2 infection. TCRdb re-analysed the 5' RACE reads in MiXCR, keeping a single row per CDR3 protein. The sample consists of approximately 42,000 distinct CDR3 sequences, roughly 6.2% of them appearing once. The material sequenced was whole blood. Receptors originate from an adult who was a healthcare worker with PCR-confirmed SARS-CoV-2 infection or an uninfected control (not recorded which).

Note on this clonotype: The junction and the germline gene differ at one end; a read error may be behind it. The chain employs TRBV7-2 and TRBJ2-6; D call uncertain. CDR1 is SGHTA and CDR2 is FQGNSA in the germline V gene. The CDR3 sequence is 14 residues long. The CDR3: CATMTFSRANVLTF. Here the CDR3 DNA reads TGTGCCACCATGACATTCTCTCGGGCCAACGTCCTGACTTTC. Filled out from reference TRBV7-2 and TRBJ2-6, the complete variable domain reads GAGVSQSPSNKVTEKGKDVELRCDPISGHTALYWYRQSLGQGLEFLIYFQGNSAPDKSGLPSDRFSAERTGGSVSTLTIQRTQQEDSAVYLCATMTFSRANVLTFGAGSRLTVL.

This clonotype has more than one count but fewer than ten. In DNA, the CDR3 is TGTGCCAGCAGCTTATTTGACAGGCTCCAAGAGACCCAGTACTTC. Its protein is CASSLFDRLQETQYF. The rearrangement links TRBV7-9 to TRBJ2-5; D possibly corresponds to TRBD1 (6 bases). Trimming took off 2 bases at V and 1 base at J, with 11 bases between the two ends. This CDR3 is built from 15 residues. Germline values: CDR1 SEHNR, CDR2 FQNEAQ (reference sequence).

This clonotype was observed a handful of times. This chain connects TRBV11-2 to TRBJ2-2; D not certain. This CDR3 is built from 14 residues. The V gene's germline CDR1 is SGHAT and CDR2 FQNNGV. With 3 bases removed from V and 3 bases from J, the gap between germline ends came to 8 bases. The CDR3 spells CASSFVEDTGELFF. The CDR3 DNA sequence: TGTGCCAGCAGCTTTGTCGAGGACACCGGGGAGCTGTTTTTT.

This clonotype was recorded many times. This chain joins TRBV6-2 or TRBV6-3 and TRBJ2-1; 10 bases line up with TRBD1. Germline trimming cut 6 bases from V and 14 bases from J; bases unmatched to any gene: 7. The V gene's germline CDR1 is MNHEY and CDR2 SVGEGT. This CDR3 is built from 12 residues. In DNA, the CDR3 is TGTGCCAGCAGCCCCGGGACAGGGGTTGAGTTCTTC. Amino acids: CASSPGTGVEFF.

This clonotype occurred a few times. The V call is TRBV20-1, the J call TRBJ2-3; 16 bases are a match to TRBD2. The V and J ends lost 3 bases and 2 bases, in that order; junction bases with no gene match: 14. The CDR3 runs to 20 residues. CDR1 is DFQATT, CDR2 SNEGSKA, per germline (reference sequence). The CDR3, as DNA: TGCAGTGCTAGGACCACGGGACTAGCGGGGGGGCCTTCTATCACAGATACGCAGTATTTT. Its protein product is CSARTTGLAGGPSITDTQYF.

With regard to this clonotype: Sequence at one end of the junction differs from germline and may be a read error. The chain combines TRBV5-1 with TRBJ2-1, with TRBD1 matching over 9 bases. The CDR3 covers 15 residues. The germline V gene encodes CDR1 SGHRS and CDR2 YFSETQ. The CDR3 DNA reads as TGCGTCAGCAGCTTGGAGGGACAGGGCCAAAATGAGCAGTTCTTC. Its translation: CVSSLEGQGQNEQFF.

This clonotype was seen many times. The chain combines TRBV20-1 with TRBJ2-7, with D tentatively TRBD2 (6 bases). Germline CDR1 and CDR2: DFQATT and SNEGSKA (reference sequence). The CDR3 is 12 residues long. V lost 4 bases and J lost 4, with 11 bases in between. CDR3 DNA: TGCAGTGCTAAGGCAGGGAGGTACGAGCAGTACTTC. This translates into CSAKAGRYEQYF.

This clonotype was observed at least ten times. This chain connects TRBV19 to TRBJ2-4; D might be TRBD1 (6 bases). Germline-derived CDR1 and CDR2 are LNHDA and SQIVND (reference sequence). The ends were cut back, 5 bases at V and 0 bases at J, with 14 bases in the middle. The CDR3 length is 16 residues. As DNA, the CDR3 is TGTGCCAGTAGTTCATCCGGGACACCAGCCAAAAACATTCAGTACTTC. It encodes CASSSSGTPAKNIQYF.

This clonotype was picked up many times. Here the CDR3 reads CASSPGGTATYEQYF. In nucleotides, the CDR3 is TGTGCCAGCAGCCCAGGGGGGACAGCTACCTACGAGCAGTACTTC. The chain has TRBV7-6 and TRBJ2-7; a possible D gene is TRBD1 (7 bases). Germline CDR1 reads SGHVS; CDR2 reads FNYEAQ. The CDR3 sequence is 15 residues long. Trimming pared 5 bases from V and 2 bases from J, leaving 16 bases between.

This clonotype has a count of ten or more. The V and J genes are TRBV20-1 and TRBJ2-7, with D maybe TRBD2 (5 bases). The CDR3 consists of 14 residues. Germline-derived CDR1 and CDR2 are DFQATT and SNEGSKA (reference sequence). Trimming took 2 bases from V and 0 from J, leaving 11 bases between them. The CDR3: CSARSRRSSYEQYF. DNA for the CDR3: TGCAGTGCTAGATCGAGGAGGAGCTCCTACGAGCAGTACTTC.

This clonotype was found many times. This chain joins TRBV29-1 and TRBJ2-7, with D tentatively TRBD2 (5 bases). The germline V gene has CDR1 SQVTM and CDR2 ANQGSEA. Trimming took off 4 bases at V and 5 bases at J, with 18 bases between the two ends. The CDR3 is made up of 14 amino acids. The CDR3 DNA reads as TGCAGCGTTGGGGTCCCAGAACTAGGCGACGAGCAGTACTTC. Its translation: CSVGVPELGDEQYF.